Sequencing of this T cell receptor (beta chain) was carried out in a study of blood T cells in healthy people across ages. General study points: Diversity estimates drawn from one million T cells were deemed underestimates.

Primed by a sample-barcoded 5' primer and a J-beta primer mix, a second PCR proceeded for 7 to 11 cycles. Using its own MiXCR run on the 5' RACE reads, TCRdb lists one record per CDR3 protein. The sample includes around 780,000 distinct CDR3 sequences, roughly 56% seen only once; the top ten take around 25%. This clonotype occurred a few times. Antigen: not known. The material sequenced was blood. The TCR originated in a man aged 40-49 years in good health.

CDR3 nucleotide sequence: TGTGCCAGCAGCTTAAAAAGGGACAGACCCTACGAGCAGTACTTC. Translating it yields CASSLKRDRPYEQYF. The genes are TRBV7-8 and TRBJ2-7; the match to TRBD1 covers 7 bases. Per germline, CDR1 SGHVS and CDR2 FQNEAQ. Trimming at V came to 2 bases and at J to 2 bases, leaving 6 bases not matched to a gene. The CDR3 is 15 amino acids.